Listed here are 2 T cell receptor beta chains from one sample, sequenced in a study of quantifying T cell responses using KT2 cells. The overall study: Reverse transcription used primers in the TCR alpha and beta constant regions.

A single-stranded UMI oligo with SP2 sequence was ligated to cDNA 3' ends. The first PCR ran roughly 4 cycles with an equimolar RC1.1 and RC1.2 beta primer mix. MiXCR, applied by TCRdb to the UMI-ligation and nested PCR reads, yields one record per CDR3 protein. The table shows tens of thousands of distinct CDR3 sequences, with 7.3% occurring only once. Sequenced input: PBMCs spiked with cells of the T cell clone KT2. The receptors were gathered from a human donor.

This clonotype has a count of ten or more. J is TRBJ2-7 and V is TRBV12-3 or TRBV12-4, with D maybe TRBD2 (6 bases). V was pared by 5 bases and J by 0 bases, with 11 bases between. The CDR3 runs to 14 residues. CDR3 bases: TGTGCCAGCAGTCCGGGGGATGTCTCCTACGAGCAGTACTTC. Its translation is CASSPGDVSYEQYF.

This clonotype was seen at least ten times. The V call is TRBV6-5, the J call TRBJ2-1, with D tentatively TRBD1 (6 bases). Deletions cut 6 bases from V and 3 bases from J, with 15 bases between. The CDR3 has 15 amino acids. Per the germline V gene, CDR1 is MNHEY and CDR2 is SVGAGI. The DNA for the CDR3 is TGTGCCAGCAGCTATCCGGGACACCTCTACAATGAGCAGTTCTTC. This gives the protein CASSYPGHLYNEQFF.